What follows is one T cell receptor beta chain and its context. The specificity of this receptor is unknown. No base qualities exist here, and no much larger clone lies one base off it. The sample comes from a study of identical twins (dated by TCRdb to 2016 to 2017). For the study in its entirety: To test whether fetal clonotypes persist, the study used deep sequencing on TCR alpha and beta repertoires from monozygotic twins, unrelated adults of various ages, and cord blood. Replicate twin experiments were performed at different times using different library preparation protocols to rule out contamination.

Every donor in the study was a healthy Caucasian. Three pairs of female monozygotic twins, all aged roughly 18 to 29 years, were included in the twin cohort. Positive isolation kits from Invitrogen were used to isolate CD4+ and CD8+ T cell populations. CDR1 and CDR2, looked up from the germline V gene, are SGHRS and YFSETQ. The CDR3 runs 15 residues from the cysteine to the phenylalanine. Of the read, only the CDR3 DNA is kept; its 45 bases are in frame from base 1. V and J are truncated by 7 bases and 4 bases respectively, leaving an intervening sequence of 19 bases. Overall study outcomes, separate from this receptor: Invariant T cells such as MAIT and iNKT could partly confound zero-insertion analyses, although diverse VJ usage argued against such confounding for most clonotypes. Because the same donors could not be followed over many years, conclusions were based on cross-sectional statistical analysis. Abundant cord blood beta clonotypes carried fewer insertions; young adult naive repertoires showed a weaker similar trend, while memory repertoires showed none. In monozygotic twins, out-of-frame TCR alpha sharing was systematically underestimated by recombination models, although the models agreed with sharing between unrelated individuals. Compared with coincidental sharing between unrelated individuals, out-of-frame TCR alpha sequences shared between twins showed an excess of sequences with low generation probability. A weaker excess of twin sharing was found in beta out-of-frame sequences because the signal-to-noise ratio was lowered by fewer shared sequences.

Library preparation used 5' RACE. TCRdb names Illumina HiSeq 2000 as the instrument used. A universal primer binding site was added through template switching, and the final cDNA carried a unique molecular identifier so that TCR cDNA molecules could be counted accurately. First-strand cDNA for TCR alpha and beta chains was synthesized from specific primers in the conserved constant-segment region. To control for contamination, every cDNA library carried two barcodes: a SMART-Mk sample barcode plus Illumina barcodes. TruSeq adapter sequences along with Illumina sample barcodes were introduced in two successive PCR steps. The TCR alpha and beta cDNA libraries were sequenced on the Illumina HiSeq platform using custom primers. The paper's data handling went like this. MiGEC was used to process raw reads and extract unique molecular identifiers, and MiXCR was used to find CDR3 positions. Recombination models were inferred per individual with the repgenHMM and IGoR tools using an EM algorithm. Shared clonotype analysis was performed with the tcR package in R, normalizing sharing by the product of cloneset sizes. Out-of-frame nonproductive sequences were analyzed to study raw recombination free of thymic and clonal selection effects. Clones were called with MiXCR by TCRdb after fastp trimmed the public reads at Q25, and only in-frame beta chains were retained. Each entry merges the rows of one CDR3 protein and shows their most common DNA and genes. TCRdb, rather than the study authors, made the V and J calls. The sample profile shows 450,000 to 650,000 distinct CDR3 sequences; over 12% of them were found once. Roughly 0.4% of the sample rests with the top ten.

The same sample was also studied in work on yellow fever vaccine responses in identical twins. The second publication reports: The authors reported that the T cell response to vaccination in identical twins appeared partly convergent and partly personalized. The study precisely tracked vaccine-responding T cell clones in identical twins.

The TCR sequence derives from a woman aged 18-35 years in good health. The sample was CD4+ T cells sorted from blood. The chain uses TRBV5-1 and TRBJ2-3; TRBD1 could be the D gene, as 5 bases match. The DNA sequence follows: TGCGCCAGCTCTATGGTAAGGGGCGCCCCAGATACGCAGTATTTT. Its amino acids are CASSMVRGAPDTQYF.